This T cell receptor beta chain was recovered during a study of regulatory T cells in long-lasting Graves disease. Study-wide results and caveats: TRBV28 was favored in persistent disease, as were TRBJ1-2 and TRBJ2-5.

The V gene's germline CDR1 is DFQATT and CDR2 SNEGSKA (reference sequence). The CDR3 length is 11 residues. V was trimmed by 4 bases and J by 7 bases, leaving 10 bases between them. Details on this clonotype: Its matching antigen is unknown.

The time point here: newly diagnosed GD, antithyroid drugs for less than 3 months. PBMCs were the source of the RNA used for TCR sequencing. Arm-PCR of CDR3 regions and iRepertoire HTBI primers were the basis on which TCR beta libraries were built. Authors' data handling: Looking across samples, the authors found some 60 TRBV and 13 to 15 TRBJ segments. MiXCR, run by TCRdb on the multiplex PCR reads, gives a single entry per CDR3 protein. The V and J calls, along with clone size, are taken from TCRdb and not from the paper's own processing. The profile shows 580,000 or so distinct CDR3 sequences, 15% to 20% of them singletons. These data are also associated with another study on T cells in Graves' hyperthyroidism and ophthalmopathy.

The sequenced sample was peripheral blood mononuclear cells (PBMCs), obtained at new diagnosis, from a patient treated with antithyroid drugs. The J gene is TRBJ1-2, the V gene TRBV20-1; D unclear. The TCR sequence derives from a man younger than 30 with Graves disease. The CDR3 reads CSATSNGGYTF. CDR3 DNA: TGCAGTGCTACTTCAAATGGTGGCTACACCTTC.